This T cell receptor (beta chain) was sequenced for a study of human T cells and chemical hapten exposure. Study overall: Patients were mainly female, each with alopecia areata, totalis or universalis.

The CDR3 has 13 amino acids. Germline loops: CDR1 KGHSH, CDR2 LQKENI. The time point was: patch test 1, 2 weeks after DPC sensitization. As for treatment: therapeutic diphenylcyclopropenone sensitization with weekly scalp DPC. This clonotype showed up many times. A read error may account for a junction end that differs from germline. For the library, individual cDNA molecules each received unique molecular identifiers. A single record per CDR3 protein comes from TCRdb applying MiXCR to the RACE reads. The sample records tens of thousands of distinct CDR3 sequences, over 7.5% being singletons. The chain is built from TRBV18 and TRBJ2-7, with 7 bases that match TRBD2. The sequence was collected from a woman between 40 and 55 years old with alopecia areata. Some clones in this sample may be carry-over from other donors' samples. The sequencing used whole blood, collected in connection with sensitization to the hapten diphenylcyclopropenone (DPC). The DNA of the CDR3 is TGTGCCAGCACACCGCGGGGGTTTGGGGAGCAGTACTTC. Translation: CASTPRGFGEQYF.